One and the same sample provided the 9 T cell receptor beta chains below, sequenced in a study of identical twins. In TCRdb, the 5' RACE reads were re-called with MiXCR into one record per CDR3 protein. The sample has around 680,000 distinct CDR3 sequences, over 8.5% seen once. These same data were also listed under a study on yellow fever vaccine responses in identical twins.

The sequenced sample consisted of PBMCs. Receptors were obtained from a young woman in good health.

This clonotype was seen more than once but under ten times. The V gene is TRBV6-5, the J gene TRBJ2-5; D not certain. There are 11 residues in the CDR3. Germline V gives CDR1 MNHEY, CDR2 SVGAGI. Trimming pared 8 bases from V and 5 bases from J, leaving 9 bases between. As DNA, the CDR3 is TGTGCCAGCGGCCCGGAGGAGACCCAGTACTTC. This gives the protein CASGPEETQYF.

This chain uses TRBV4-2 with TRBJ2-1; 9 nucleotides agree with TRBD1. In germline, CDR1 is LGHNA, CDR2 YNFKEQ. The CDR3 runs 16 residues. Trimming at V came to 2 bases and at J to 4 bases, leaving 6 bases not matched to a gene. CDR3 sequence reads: CASSQIDRGGYNEQFF. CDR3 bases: TGTGCCAGCAGCCAAATCGACAGGGGGGGGTACAATGAGCAGTTCTTC.

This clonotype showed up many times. The CDR3 DNA follows: TGTGCCAGCAGTCATGGGGCAGTTTCCTACAATGAGCAGTTCTTC. It specifies CASSHGAVSYNEQFF. The gene calls are TRBV12-3 or TRBV12-4 and TRBJ2-1, with a tentative D call TRBD1 (5 bases). CDR3 size: 15 residues. Trimming removed 5 bases at V and 1 base at J, with 12 bases between.

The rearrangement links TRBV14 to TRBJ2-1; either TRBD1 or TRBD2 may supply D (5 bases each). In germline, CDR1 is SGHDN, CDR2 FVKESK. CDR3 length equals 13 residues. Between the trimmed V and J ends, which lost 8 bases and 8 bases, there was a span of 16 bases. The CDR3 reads CASLMTRGDEQFF. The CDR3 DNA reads TGTGCCAGCCTAATGACCAGAGGGGATGAGCAGTTCTTC.

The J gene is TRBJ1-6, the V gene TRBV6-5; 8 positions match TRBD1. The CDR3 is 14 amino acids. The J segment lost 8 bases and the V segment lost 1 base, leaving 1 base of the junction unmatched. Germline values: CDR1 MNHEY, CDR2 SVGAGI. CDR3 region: CASSYLQGDSPLHF. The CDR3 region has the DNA TGTGCCAGCAGTTACTTACAGGGGGATTCACCCCTCCACTTT.

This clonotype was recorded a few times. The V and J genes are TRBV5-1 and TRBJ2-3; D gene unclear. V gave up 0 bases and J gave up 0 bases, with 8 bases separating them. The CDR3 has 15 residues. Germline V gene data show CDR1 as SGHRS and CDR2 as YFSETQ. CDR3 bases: TGCGCCAGCAGCTTGGAAATGGCTAGCACAGATACGCAGTATTTT. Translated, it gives CASSLEMASTDTQYF.

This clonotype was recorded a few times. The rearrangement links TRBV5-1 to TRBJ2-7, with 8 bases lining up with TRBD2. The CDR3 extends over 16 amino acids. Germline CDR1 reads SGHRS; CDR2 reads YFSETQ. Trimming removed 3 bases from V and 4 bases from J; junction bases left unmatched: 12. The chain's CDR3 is CASSYGGQLAAYEQYF. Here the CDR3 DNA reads TGCGCCAGCAGCTATGGGGGACAACTAGCGGCTTACGAGCAGTACTTC.

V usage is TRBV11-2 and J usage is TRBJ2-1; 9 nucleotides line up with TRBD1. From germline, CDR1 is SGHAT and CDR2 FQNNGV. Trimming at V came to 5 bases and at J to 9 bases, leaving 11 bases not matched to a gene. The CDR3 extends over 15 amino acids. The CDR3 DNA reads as TGTGCCAGCAGCCAGACGACAGGGGGATACTCTGAGCAGTTCTTC. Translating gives CASSQTTGGYSEQFF.

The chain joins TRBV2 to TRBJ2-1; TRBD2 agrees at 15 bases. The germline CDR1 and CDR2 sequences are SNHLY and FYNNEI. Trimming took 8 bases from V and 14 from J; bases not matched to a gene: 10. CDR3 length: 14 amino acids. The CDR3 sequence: CASGGLAGGQRKFF. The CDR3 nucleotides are TGTGCCAGCGGGGGACTAGCGGGAGGCCAGAGGAAGTTCTTC.